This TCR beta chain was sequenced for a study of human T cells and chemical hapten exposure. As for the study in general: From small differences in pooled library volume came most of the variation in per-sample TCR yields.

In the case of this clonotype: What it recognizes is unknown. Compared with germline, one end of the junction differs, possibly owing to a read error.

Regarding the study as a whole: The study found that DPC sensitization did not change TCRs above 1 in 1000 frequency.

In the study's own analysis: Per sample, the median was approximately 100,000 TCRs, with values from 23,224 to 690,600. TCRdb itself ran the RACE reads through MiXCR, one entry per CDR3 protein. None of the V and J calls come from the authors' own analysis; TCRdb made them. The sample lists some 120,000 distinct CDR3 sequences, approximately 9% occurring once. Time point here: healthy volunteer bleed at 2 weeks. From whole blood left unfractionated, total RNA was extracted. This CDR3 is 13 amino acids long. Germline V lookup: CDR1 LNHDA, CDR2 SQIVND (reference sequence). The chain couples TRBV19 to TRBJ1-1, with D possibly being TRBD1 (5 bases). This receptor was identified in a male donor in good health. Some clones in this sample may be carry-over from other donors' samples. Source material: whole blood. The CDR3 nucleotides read TGTGTCAGTAGTAGGGGAGATAGCACTGAAGCTTTCTTT. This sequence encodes CVSSRGDSTEAFF.